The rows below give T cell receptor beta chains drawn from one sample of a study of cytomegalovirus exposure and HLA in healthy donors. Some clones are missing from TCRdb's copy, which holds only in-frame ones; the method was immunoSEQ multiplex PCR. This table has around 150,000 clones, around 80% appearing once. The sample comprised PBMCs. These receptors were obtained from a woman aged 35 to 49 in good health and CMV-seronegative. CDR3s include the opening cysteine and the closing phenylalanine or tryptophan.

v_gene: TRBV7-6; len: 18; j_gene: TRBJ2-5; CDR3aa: CASSSNPSGGAFTETQYF
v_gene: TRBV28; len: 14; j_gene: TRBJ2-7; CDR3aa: CASSLGRTVTEQYF
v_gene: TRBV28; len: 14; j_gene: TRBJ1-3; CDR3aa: CASQRGGAGNTIYF
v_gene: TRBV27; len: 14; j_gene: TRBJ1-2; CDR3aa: CASSGGQTFGGYTF
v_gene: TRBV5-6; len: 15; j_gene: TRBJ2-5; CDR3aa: CASSLQTGTGETQYF
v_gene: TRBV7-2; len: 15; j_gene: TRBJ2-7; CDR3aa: CASSAAGGGSYEQYF
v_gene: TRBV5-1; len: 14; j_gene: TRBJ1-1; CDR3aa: CASSFTGGKTEAFF
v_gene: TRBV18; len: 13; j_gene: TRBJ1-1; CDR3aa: CASSPGQYTEAFF
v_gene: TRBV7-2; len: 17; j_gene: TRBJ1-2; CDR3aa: CASSLAGTAGAGGGYTF
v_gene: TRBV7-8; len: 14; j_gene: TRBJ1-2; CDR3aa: CASSPESWGHGYTF
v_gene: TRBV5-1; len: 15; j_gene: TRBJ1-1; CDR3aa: CASRVGISGNTEAFF
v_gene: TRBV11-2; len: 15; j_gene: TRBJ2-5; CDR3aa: CASSLRGTGKETQYF
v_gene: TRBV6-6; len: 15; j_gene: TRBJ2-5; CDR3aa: CASSKLAGGQETQYF
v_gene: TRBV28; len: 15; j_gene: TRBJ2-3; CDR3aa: CASSLLPGGADTQYF
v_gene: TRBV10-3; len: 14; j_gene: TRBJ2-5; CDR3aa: CAISLAGGLETQYF
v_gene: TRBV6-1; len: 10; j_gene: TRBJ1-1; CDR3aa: CASSEGGAFF
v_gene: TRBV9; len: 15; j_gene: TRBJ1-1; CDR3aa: CASSVAPQGRGEAFF
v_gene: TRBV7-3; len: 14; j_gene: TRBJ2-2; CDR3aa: CASSLNGFGGELFF
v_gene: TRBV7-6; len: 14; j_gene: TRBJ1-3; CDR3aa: CASSRRGSGNTIYF
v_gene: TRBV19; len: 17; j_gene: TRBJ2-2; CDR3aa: CASSAGIAGGNTGELFF
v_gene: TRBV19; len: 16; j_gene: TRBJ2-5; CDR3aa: CASSTRLAGERKTQYF
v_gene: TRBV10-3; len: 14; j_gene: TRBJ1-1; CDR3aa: CAISDGGENTEAFF
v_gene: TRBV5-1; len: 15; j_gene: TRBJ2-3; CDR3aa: CASRTTGGVTDTQYF
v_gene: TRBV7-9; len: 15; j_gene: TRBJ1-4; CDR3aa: CASSSQGATNEKLFF
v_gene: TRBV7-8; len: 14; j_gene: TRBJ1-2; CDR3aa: CASSRDRDNYGYTF
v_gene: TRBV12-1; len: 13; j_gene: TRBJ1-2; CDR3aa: CASSFGGFYGYTF
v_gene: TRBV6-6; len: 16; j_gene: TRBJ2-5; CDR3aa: CASKASGGAFQETQYF
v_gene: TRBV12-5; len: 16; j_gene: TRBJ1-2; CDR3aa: CASGLAGEGGHYGYTF
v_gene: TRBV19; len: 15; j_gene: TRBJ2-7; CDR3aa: CASRARDSPSYEQYF
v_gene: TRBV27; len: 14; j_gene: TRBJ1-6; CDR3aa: CASSFGNFNSPLHF
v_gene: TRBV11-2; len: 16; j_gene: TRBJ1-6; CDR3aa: CASSLDLGQGLSTLHF
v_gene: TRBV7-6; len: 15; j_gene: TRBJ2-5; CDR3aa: CASSMVQGPLETQYF
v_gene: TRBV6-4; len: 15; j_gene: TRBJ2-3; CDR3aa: CASSRTSGSTDTQYF
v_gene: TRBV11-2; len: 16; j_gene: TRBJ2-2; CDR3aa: CASSTGGGGHTGELFF
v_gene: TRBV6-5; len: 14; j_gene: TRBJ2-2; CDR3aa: CASNQNRVPGELFF
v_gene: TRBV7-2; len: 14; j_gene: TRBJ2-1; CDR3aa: CASSLTREGNEQFF
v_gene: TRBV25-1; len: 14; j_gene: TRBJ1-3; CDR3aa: CASSAGNSGNTIYF
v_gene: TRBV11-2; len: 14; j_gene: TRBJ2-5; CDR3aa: CASSSSGGSETQYF
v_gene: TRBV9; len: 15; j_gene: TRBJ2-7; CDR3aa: CASSVVGTGYDEQYF
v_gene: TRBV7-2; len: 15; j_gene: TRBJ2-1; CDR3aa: CASSQRLAGHNEQFF
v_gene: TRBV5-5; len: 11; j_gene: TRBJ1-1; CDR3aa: CASSRGTEAFF
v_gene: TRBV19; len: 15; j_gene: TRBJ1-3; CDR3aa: CASRTDSQSGNTIYF
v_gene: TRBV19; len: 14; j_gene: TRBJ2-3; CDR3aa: CASSRGGSTDTQYF
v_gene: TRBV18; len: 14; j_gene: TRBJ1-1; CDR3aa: CASSPRQENTEAFF
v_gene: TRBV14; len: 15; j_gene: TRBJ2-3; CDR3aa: CASSDLRTFTDTQYF
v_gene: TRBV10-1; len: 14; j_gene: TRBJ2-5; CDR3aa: CAILRPTRGETQYF
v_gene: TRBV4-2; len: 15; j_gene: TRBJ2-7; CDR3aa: CASSQARDRGYEQYF
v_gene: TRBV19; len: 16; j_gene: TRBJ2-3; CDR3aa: CASSIVSSGTTDTQYF
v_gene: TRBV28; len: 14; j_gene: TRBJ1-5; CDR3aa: CASSLRTGDQPQHF
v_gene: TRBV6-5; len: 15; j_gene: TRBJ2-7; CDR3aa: CASSPKLSGTYEQYF
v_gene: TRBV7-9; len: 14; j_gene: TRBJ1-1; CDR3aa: CSSTLRGDGTEAFF
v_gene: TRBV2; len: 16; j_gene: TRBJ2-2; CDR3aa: CASSEQAGGNTGELFF
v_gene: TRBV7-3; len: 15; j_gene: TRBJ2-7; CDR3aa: CASSLVGTSFYEQYF
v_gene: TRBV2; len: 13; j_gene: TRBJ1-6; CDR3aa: CASNPGQNSPLHF
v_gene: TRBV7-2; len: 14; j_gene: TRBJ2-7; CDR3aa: CASSLNQGGYEQYF